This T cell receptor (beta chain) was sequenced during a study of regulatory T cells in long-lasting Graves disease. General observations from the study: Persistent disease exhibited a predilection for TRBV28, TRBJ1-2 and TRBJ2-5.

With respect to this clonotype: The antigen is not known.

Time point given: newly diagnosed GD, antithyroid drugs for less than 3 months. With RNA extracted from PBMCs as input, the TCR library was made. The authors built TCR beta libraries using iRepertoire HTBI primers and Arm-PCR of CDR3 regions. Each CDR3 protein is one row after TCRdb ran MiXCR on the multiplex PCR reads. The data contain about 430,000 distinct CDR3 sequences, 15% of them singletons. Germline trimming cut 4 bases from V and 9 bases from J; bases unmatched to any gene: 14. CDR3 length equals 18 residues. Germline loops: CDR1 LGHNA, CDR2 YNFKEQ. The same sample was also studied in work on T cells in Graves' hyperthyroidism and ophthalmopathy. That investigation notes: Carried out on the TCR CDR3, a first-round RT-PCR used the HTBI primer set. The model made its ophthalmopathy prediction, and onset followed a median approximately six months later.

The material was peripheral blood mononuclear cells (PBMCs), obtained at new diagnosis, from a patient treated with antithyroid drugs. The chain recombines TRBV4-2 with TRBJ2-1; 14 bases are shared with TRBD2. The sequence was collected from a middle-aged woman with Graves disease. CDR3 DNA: TGTGCCAGCAGCCCCCTCGCCGGGACTAGCGGGAGTGATAGTGAGCAGTTCTTC. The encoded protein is CASSPLAGTSGSDSEQFF.